What follows are 20 T cell receptor beta chains derived from one specimen sequenced in a study of PD-1 blockade in classical Hodgkin lymphoma. Exposure to brentuximab vedotin varied, and each patient had relapsed following autologous stem cell transplantation. Here immunoSEQ multiplex PCR was the method, and the copy in TCRdb shows in-frame clones only, minus some. The table has about 84,000 clones, approximately 91% seen once. The sample consisted of peripheral blood mononuclear cells (PBMCs), taken at baseline. The receptors originated from a human donor with classical Hodgkin lymphoma.

V usage is TRBV6-1 and J usage is TRBJ2-1; maybe TRBD1 (6 bases). The CDR3 spans 12 residues. The V gene lost 10 bases and the J gene lost 14 bases, with 21 bases spanning the gap. From germline, CDR1 is MNHNS and CDR2 SASEGT. The chain's CDR3 is CATTVSATGKFF. The CDR3 DNA follows: TGTGCCACCACCGTGAGTGCGACAGGAAAGTTCTTC.

This clone was observed once. The chain couples TRBV2 to TRBJ2-2, with a tentative D call TRBD1 (7 bases). Germline V lookup: CDR1 SNHLY, CDR2 FYNNEI. The CDR3 sequence is 15 residues long. Between the trimmed V and J ends, which lost 6 bases and 3 bases, there was a span of 14 bases. The CDR3 spells CASSGGGMDTGELFF. CDR3 nucleotides: TGTGCCAGCAGCGGAGGGGGCATGGACACCGGGGAGCTGTTTTTT.

V and J are TRBV12-5 and TRBJ2-3, with 15 bases aligning to TRBD2. The germline V gene has CDR1 LGHNT and CDR2 FRNRAP. V gave up 10 bases and J gave up 2 bases; unmatched junction bases: 16. The CDR3 runs to 19 residues. CDR3 residues: CANPQGLAGGAGVTDTQYF. DNA for the CDR3: TGTGCTAATCCACAGGGACTAGCGGGAGGAGCAGGTGTCACAGATACGCAGTATTTT.

About this clone itself: At one of its ends the junction is not consistent with the germline gene, which may arise from a read error. The chain uses TRBV6-5 and TRBJ2-7, with D unclear. The CDR3 is 11 residues long. Germline lookup yields CDR1 MNHEY and CDR2 SVGAGI. CDR3 region: CASSHSYEQYF. The CDR3 DNA reads TGTGCCAGCAGTCACTCCTACGAGCAGTACTTC.

The chain carries TRBV28 and TRBJ2-3; 9 nucleotides agree with TRBD2. V was clipped by 8 bases and J by 3 bases; unmatched bases: 9. The CDR3 length is 15 residues. Germline V CDR1 and CDR2: MDHEN, SYDVKM. The CDR3 is CASSLAGVGTDTQYF. The DNA of the CDR3 is TGTGCCAGCTCCTTAGCGGGAGTAGGGACAGATACGCAGTATTTT.

This sequence joins TRBV6-6 and TRBJ2-7, with TRBD2 as a possible D gene (6 bases). Germline lookup yields CDR1 MNHNY and CDR2 SVGAGI (reference sequence). Trimming took off 2 bases at V and 4 bases at J, with 15 bases between the two ends. The CDR3 covers 15 residues. In DNA, the CDR3 is TGTGCCAGCAGTTACACCGCGGGGACCCCATACGAGCAGTACTTC. It translates to CASSYTAGTPYEQYF.

In this sample, this clone turned up a few times. The CDR3 here is CASSSWGPQETQYF. The CDR3 bases are TGTGCCAGCAGCTCCTGGGGGCCCCAAGAGACCCAGTACTTC. The chain couples TRBV6-9 to TRBJ2-5; D is perhaps TRBD1 (6 bases). CDR1 is MNHGY and CDR2 is SVAAGI in the germline V gene. This CDR3 has 14 amino acids. V dropped 6 bases and J dropped 1 base, with 12 bases sitting between them.

The chain employs TRBV19 and TRBJ2-1, with 7 bases lining up with TRBD1. The junction had 10 bases not matched to a gene; V was cut back by 3 bases and J by 11 bases. Germline V lookup: CDR1 LNHDA, CDR2 SQIVND (reference sequence). The CDR3 contains 14 residues. Here the CDR3 reads CASSINAGDSKQFF. CDR3 nucleotide sequence: TGTGCCAGTAGTATCAATGCCGGGGACAGCAAGCAGTTCTTC.

The chain employs TRBV25-1 and TRBJ2-1, with TRBD1 matching over 9 bases. V shed 2 bases and J 6 bases; nucleotides not matched to a gene: 11. CDR1 is MGHDK, CDR2 SYGVNS, per germline. The CDR3 covers 17 residues. CDR3 bases: TGTGCCAGCAGTGAACCACTTGCCGGGACAGGGATCAATGAGCAGTTCTTC. Protein: CASSEPLAGTGINEQFF.

The rearrangement uses TRBV4-2 and TRBJ1-1; D gene unclear. The ends were cut back, 4 bases at V and 3 bases at J, with 12 bases in the middle. Germline V CDR1 and CDR2: LGHNA, YNFKEQ. The CDR3 sequence is 14 residues long. The CDR3 protein is CASSRSTRDTEAFF. As DNA, the CDR3 is TGTGCCAGCAGCCGGAGTACCCGAGACACTGAAGCTTTCTTT.

This chain joins TRBV27 and TRBJ2-1; no definite D call. Germline V gene lookup returns CDR1 MNHEY and CDR2 SMNVEV (reference sequence). CDR3 size: 14 residues. V was cut by 0 bases and J by 4 bases, with 7 bases left in between. The CDR3 nucleotides are TGTGCCAGCAGTTTATCCGATGCTTACAATGAGCAGTTCTTC. Its translation is CASSLSDAYNEQFF.

This clone appeared once. The chain has TRBV6-5 and TRBJ2-2, with TRBD1 identical over 9 bases. The V segment lost 2 bases and the J segment 5 bases; nucleotides outside the gene matches: 3. Germline assignment: CDR1 MNHEY and CDR2 SVGAGI. This CDR3 contains 15 residues. CDR3 DNA: TGTGCCAGCAGTTACGAGACAGGGGGAACCGGGGAGCTGTTTTTT. Translating it yields CASSYETGGTGELFF.

The chain carries TRBV27 and TRBJ1-5, with a weak D call TRBD1 (5 bases). V was cut by 5 bases and J by 0 bases, with 14 bases left in between. The CDR3 spans 16 residues. The germline V gene has CDR1 MNHEY and CDR2 SMNVEV (reference sequence). In DNA form, the CDR3 reads TGTGCCAGCAGTCCTGGGACGATTGGTAGCAATCAGCCCCAGCATTTT. This translates into CASSPGTIGSNQPQHF.

J is TRBJ1-4 and V is TRBV7-2; 7 positions match TRBD1. The CDR3 spans 15 residues. The junction had 6 bases not matched to a gene; V was cut back by 3 bases and J by 5 bases. Germline V gene sequence: CDR1 SGHTA, CDR2 FQGNSA. CDR3 sequence reads: CASSLTTGDNEKLFF. CDR3 coding DNA: TGTGCCAGCAGCTTGACTACAGGGGACAATGAAAAACTGTTTTTT. Full variable domain (missing parts from reference TRBV7-2 and TRBJ1-4): GAGVSQSPSNKVTEKGKDVELRCDPISGHTALYWYRQSLGQGLEFLIYFQGNSAPDKSGLPSDRFSAERTGGSVSTLTIQRTQQEDSAVYLCASSLTTGDNEKLFFGSGTQLSVL.

This clone was counted a single time. The genes are TRBV19 and TRBJ1-1, with TRBD1 identical over 12 bases. V was clipped by 6 bases and J by 10 bases; unmatched bases: 3. The germline CDR1 and CDR2 sequences are LNHDA and SQIVND (reference sequence). The CDR3 contains 12 residues. The CDR3 reads CASRGQGAPAFF. CDR3 nucleotide sequence: TGTGCCAGTAGGGGACAGGGGGCCCCAGCTTTCTTT.

The V gene is TRBV27, the J gene TRBJ1-5; 10 positions match TRBD1. Germline CDR1 and CDR2: MNHEY and SMNVEV (reference sequence). The CDR3 spans 17 residues. J was trimmed by 0 bases and V by 2 bases; bases with no gene match: 4. CDR3 in amino acids: CASSLGQGGNSNQPQHF. In nucleotides, the CDR3 is TGTGCCAGCAGTTTAGGACAGGGGGGAAATAGCAATCAGCCCCAGCATTTT.

The V gene is TRBV18, the J gene TRBJ1-5; no firm D call. Trimming removed 6 bases at V and 0 bases at J, with 24 bases between. The CDR3 is 19 amino acids. Germline V gives CDR1 KGHSH, CDR2 LQKENI. The DNA of the CDR3 is TGTGCCAGCTCGCTTTTTCCCATCCTAATCGATAATAGCAATCAGCCCCAGCATTTT. This translates into CASSLFPILIDNSNQPQHF.

The rearrangement joins TRBV29-1 to TRBJ1-6, with no clear D. The germline V and J ends were trimmed by 7 bases and 11 bases, with 21 bases remaining between them. Germline-derived CDR1 and CDR2 are SQVTM and ANQGSEA. CDR3 size: 14 residues. CDR3 amino acids: CSAALGEGSTPLHF. In DNA, the CDR3 is TGCAGCGCCGCCCTTGGGGAGGGTAGTACACCCCTCCACTTT.

The chain uses TRBV28 and TRBJ1-2; 7 bases line up with TRBD1. Germline CDR1 and CDR2: MDHEN and SYDVKM. V trimming: 4 bases; J trimming: 12 bases; junction bases outside the gene matches: 5. The CDR3 contains 11 residues. CDR3 in amino acids: CASSSDREHTF. As DNA, the CDR3 is TGTGCCAGCAGTTCTGACAGGGAACACACCTTC.

The J gene is TRBJ2-1, the V gene TRBV4-1; D call uncertain. CDR3 length: 16 amino acids. Germline V gives CDR1 MGHRA, CDR2 YSYEKL. Trimming pared 4 bases from V and 3 bases from J, leaving 16 bases between. The CDR3 bases are TGCGCCAGCAGCCCCGCAGGAGCTGATCACTACAATGAGCAGTTCTTC. Translated, it gives CASSPAGADHYNEQFF.